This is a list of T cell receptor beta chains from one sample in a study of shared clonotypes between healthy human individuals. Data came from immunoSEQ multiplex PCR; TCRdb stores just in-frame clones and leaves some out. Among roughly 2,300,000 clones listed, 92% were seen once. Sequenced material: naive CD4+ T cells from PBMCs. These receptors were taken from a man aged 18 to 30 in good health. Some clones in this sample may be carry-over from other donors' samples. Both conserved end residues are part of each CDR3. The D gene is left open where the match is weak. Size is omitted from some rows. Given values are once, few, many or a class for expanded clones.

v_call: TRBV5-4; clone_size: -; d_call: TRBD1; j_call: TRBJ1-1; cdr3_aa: CASSPMTGEAFF; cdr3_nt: TGTGCCAGCAGCCCTATGACAGGGGAAGCTTTCTTT
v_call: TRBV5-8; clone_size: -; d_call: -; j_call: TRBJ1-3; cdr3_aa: CASSLGQVSGNTIYF; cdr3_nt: TGTGCCAGCAGCTTGGGACAGGTCTCTGGAAACACCATATATTTT
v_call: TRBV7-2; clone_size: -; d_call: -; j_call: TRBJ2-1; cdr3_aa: CASSLRASENSYNEQFF; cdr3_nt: TGTGCCAGCAGCTTAAGAGCTAGCGAGAACTCCTACAATGAGCAGTTCTTC
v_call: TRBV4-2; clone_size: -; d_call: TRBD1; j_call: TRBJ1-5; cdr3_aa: CASSQGDSRRNQPQHF; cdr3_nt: TGTGCCAGCAGCCAAGGGGACAGTCGAAGGAATCAGCCCCAGCATTTT
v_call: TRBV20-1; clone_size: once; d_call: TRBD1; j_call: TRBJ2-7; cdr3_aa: CSVDRVDEQYF; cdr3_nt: TGCAGTGTCGACAGGGTGGACGAGCAGTACTTC
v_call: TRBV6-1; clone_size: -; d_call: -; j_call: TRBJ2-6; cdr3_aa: CASSGVSGANVLTF; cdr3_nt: TGTGCCAGCAGTGGCGTTTCCGGGGCCAACGTCCTGACTTTC
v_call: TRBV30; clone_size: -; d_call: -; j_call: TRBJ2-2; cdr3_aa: CAWNGGRTNTGELFF; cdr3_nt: TGTGCCTGGAACGGCGGCAGAACGAACACCGGGGAGCTGTTTTTT
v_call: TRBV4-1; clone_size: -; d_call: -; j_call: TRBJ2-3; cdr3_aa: CASTGQVREAQYF; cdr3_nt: TGCGCCAGCACAGGACAGGTGAGGGAGGCGCAGTATTTT
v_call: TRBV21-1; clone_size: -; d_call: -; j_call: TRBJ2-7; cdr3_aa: CASSLPPVSSEQYF; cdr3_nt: TGTGCCAGCAGCCTCCCGCCGGTCTCCTCGGAGCAGTACTTC
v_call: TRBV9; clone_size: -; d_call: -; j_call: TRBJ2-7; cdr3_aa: CASSVAGVVGGPYEQYF; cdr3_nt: TGTGCCAGCAGCGTAGCGGGGGTTGTCGGGGGCCCATACGAGCAGTACTTC
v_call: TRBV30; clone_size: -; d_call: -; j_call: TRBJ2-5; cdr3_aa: CAWSVLDQGIEYF; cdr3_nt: TGTGCCTGGAGTGTACTGGATCAGGGAATCGAGTACTTC
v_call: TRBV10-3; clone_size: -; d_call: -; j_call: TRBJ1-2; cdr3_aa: CAISESEGDYGYTF; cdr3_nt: TGTGCCATCAGTGAGTCGGAGGGGGACTATGGCTACACCTTC
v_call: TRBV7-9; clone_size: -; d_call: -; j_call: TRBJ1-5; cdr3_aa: CASSLQGWPNQPQHF; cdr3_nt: TGTGCCAGCAGCTTACAGGGGTGGCCTAATCAGCCCCAGCATTTT
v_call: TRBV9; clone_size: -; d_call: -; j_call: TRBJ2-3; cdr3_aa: CASTTGTGADTQYF; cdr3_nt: TGTGCCAGCACCACCGGGACCGGGGCAGATACGCAGTATTTT
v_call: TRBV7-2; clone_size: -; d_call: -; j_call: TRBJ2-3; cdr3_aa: CASSLGFVDTQYF; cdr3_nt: TGTGCCAGCAGCTTAGGGTTTGTAGATACGCAGTATTTT
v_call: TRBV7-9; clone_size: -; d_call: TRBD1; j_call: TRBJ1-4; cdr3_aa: CASSGGTGKNEKLFF; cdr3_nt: TGTGCCAGCAGCGGGGGGACAGGCAAAAATGAAAAACTGTTTTTT
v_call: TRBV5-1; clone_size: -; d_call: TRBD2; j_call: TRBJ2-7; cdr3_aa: CASSPTGLVRQERQYF; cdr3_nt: TGCGCCAGCAGCCCCACAGGACTAGTCCGCCAGGAAAGGCAGTACTTC
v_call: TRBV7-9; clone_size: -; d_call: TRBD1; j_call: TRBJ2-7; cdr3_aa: CASSSFYRQGKNYEQYF; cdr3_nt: TGTGCCAGCAGCTCATTCTATAGACAGGGGAAAAACTACGAGCAGTACTTC
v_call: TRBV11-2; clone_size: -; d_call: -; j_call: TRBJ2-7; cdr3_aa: CASSRRGGGGSYEQYF; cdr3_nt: TGTGCCAGCAGCCGACGGGGAGGGGGAGGGTCCTACGAGCAGTACTTC
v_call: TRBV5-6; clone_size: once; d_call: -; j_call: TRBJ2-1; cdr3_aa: CASSSTRILAWDEQFF; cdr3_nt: TGTGCCAGCAGCTCGACCCGCATTTTGGCGTGGGATGAGCAGTTCTTC
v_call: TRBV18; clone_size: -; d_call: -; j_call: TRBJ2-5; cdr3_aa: CASSPRVGKETQYF; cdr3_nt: TGTGCCAGCTCACCCAGGGTGGGAAAAGAGACCCAGTACTTC
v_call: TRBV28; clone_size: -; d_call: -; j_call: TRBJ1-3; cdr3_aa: CASSRGSGNTIYF; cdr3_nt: TGTGCCAGCAGTCGGGGGTCTGGAAACACCATATATTTT
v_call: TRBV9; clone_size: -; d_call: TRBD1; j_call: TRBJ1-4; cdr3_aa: CASSGPGTANEKLFF; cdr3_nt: TGTGCCAGCAGCGGGCCCGGGACAGCTAATGAAAAACTGTTTTTT
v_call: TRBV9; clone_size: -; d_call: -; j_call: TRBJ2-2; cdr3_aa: CASSVAGETKGLFF; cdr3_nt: TGTGCCAGCAGCGTAGCAGGGGAGACCAAGGGGCTGTTTTTT
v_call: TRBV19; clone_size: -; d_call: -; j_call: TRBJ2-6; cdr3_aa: CASSIPFYSGANVLTF; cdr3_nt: TGTGCCAGTAGTATCCCGTTTTACTCTGGGGCCAACGTCCTGACTTTC
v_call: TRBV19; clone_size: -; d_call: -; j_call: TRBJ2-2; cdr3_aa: CASSPQGTGELFF; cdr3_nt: TGTGCCAGTAGTCCTCAGGGCACCGGGGAGCTGTTTTTT